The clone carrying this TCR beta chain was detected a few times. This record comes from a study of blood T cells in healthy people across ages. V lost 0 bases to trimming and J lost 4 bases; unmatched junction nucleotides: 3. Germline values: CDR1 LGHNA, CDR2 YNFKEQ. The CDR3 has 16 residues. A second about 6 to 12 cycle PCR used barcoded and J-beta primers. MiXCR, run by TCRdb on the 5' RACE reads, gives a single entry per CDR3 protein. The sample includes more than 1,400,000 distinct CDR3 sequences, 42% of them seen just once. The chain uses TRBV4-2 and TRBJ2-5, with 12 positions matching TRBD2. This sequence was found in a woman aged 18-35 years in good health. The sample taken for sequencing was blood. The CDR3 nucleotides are TGTGCCAGCAGCCAAGATATACTAGCGGGAGGAGAGACCCAGTACTTC. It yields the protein CASSQDILAGGETQYF.